The 28 T cell receptor beta chains below all came from one sample that was sequenced in a study of blood T cell repertoires in COVID-19 (dated by TCRdb to the early 2020s). To prepare the library, the immunoSEQ multiplex PCR assay was applied. TCRdb took over this immuneACCESS table, retaining in-frame rearrangements with V and J assigned. Such tables are incomplete; in checked studies, under half of the missing clones stem from an unresolved V gene, and the remainder is unexplained. The sample contains under 30,000 clones, 80% to 90% of them found a single time. Together, the top ten hold 9.9% of the sample. Input material: peripheral blood. The receptors were sampled from a human donor in a cohort sampled during active COVID-19.

The rearrangement links TRBV6-2 or TRBV6-3 to TRBJ1-2, with a possible D match to TRBD1 (5 bases). The CDR3 is made up of 14 amino acids. V gave up 5 bases and J gave up 3 bases, with 13 bases separating them. Germline CDR1 MNHEY, CDR2 SVGEGT. DNA for the CDR3: TGTGCCAGCAGTCTTCCCCCAGGGCACTATGGCTACACCTTC. Amino acids: CASSLPPGHYGYTF.

CDR3: CASSLASQGNYGYTF. CDR3 in DNA: TGTGCCAGCAGCTTAGCTTCTCAGGGGAACTATGGCTACACCTTC. This rearrangement joins TRBV11-2 to TRBJ1-2, with D perhaps matching TRBD1 (6 bases). Germline V gives CDR1 SGHAT, CDR2 FQNNGV. Trimming stripped 1 base from V and 2 bases from J, with 11 bases between. The CDR3 loop spans 15 amino acids.

V and J are TRBV20-1 and TRBJ2-3; 9 nucleotides align to TRBD2. There are 16 residues in the CDR3. CDR1 is DFQATT and CDR2 is SNEGSKA in the germline V gene (reference sequence). V lost 3 bases to trimming and J lost 6 bases; unmatched junction nucleotides: 13. CDR3 amino acids: CSASGSSGGFADTQYF. CDR3 nucleotides: TGCAGTGCTAGTGGGTCCAGCGGGGGGTTTGCCGATACGCAGTATTTT.

The chain employs TRBV4-3 and TRBJ1-3; a possible D gene is TRBD1 (5 bases). Trimming took 0 bases from V and 9 from J, leaving 12 bases between them. The CDR3 runs 14 residues. Per the germline V gene, CDR1 is LGHNA and CDR2 is YSLEER. The CDR3 nucleotides read TGCGCCAGCAGCCAAGAATCCCCCCAGGGCACCATATATTTT. It is translated as CASSQESPQGTIYF.

This sequence joins TRBV18 and TRBJ2-7, with TRBD1 matching 8 bases. The trim removed 6 bases at V and 3 bases at J, leaving 10 bases unmatched. The CDR3 totals 15 residues. Germline values: CDR1 KGHSH, CDR2 LQKENI. CDR3 DNA: TGTGCCAGCTCGCCTACAGGGGGAGGTTTCTACGAGCAGTACTTC. Translation: CASSPTGGGFYEQYF.

This rearrangement joins TRBV5-3 to TRBJ2-1, with D maybe TRBD2 (5 bases). TRBV5-3 is an ORF for which the function is uncertain. The CDR3 sequence is 17 residues long. Trimming took off 0 bases at V and 2 bases at J, with 15 bases between the two ends. This CDR3 is CARSLASGFSTYNEQFF. As DNA, the CDR3 is TGTGCCAGAAGCTTGGCCTCGGGGTTCTCGACCTACAATGAGCAGTTCTTC.

The J gene is TRBJ1-2, the V gene TRBV19, with 9 bases fitting TRBD1. Germline V gene sequence: CDR1 LNHDA, CDR2 SQIVND (reference sequence). The V and J ends lost 3 bases and 4 bases, in that order; junction bases with no gene match: 15. This CDR3 comprises 18 residues. As DNA, the CDR3 is TGTGCCAGTAGTATTTATGGGGGACAGGGCCCAAACGGCTATGGCTACACCTTC. Its protein product is CASSIYGGQGPNGYGYTF.

The chain carries TRBV2 and TRBJ2-4; 7 bases map to TRBD2. The CDR3 runs 15 residues. V trimming: 8 bases; J trimming: 0 bases; junction bases outside the gene matches: 7. Germline values: CDR1 SNHLY, CDR2 FYNNEI. CDR3 in DNA: TGTGCCAGCGGAGCTAGCGGTGGAGCCAAAAACATTCAGTACTTC. It encodes CASGASGGAKNIQYF.

The rearrangement links TRBV28 to TRBJ1-2, with D unclear. With 3 bases removed from V and 0 bases from J, the gap between germline ends came to 11 bases. The germline CDR1 and CDR2 sequences are MDHEN and SYDVKM. CDR3 length: 15 amino acids. The CDR3 sequence is CASSFKGGPNYGYTF. CDR3 DNA: TGTGCCAGCAGTTTCAAGGGAGGCCCTAACTATGGCTACACCTTC.

V gene TRBV15 combines with J gene TRBJ2-7, with TRBD1 identical over 7 bases. Germline values: CDR1 LNHNV, CDR2 YYDKDF (reference sequence). This CDR3 contains 14 residues. Losses at the gene ends were 3 bases for V and 6 bases for J; bases not matched to a gene: 8. The CDR3 loop reads CATSRRTGEGEQYF. The DNA of the CDR3 is TGTGCCACCAGCAGGCGGACAGGTGAGGGCGAGCAGTACTTC. The full variable domain, in which reference TRBV15 and TRBJ2-7 provide the parts outside the CDR3, is DAMVIQNPRYQVTQFGKPVTLSCSQTLNHNVMYWYQQKSSQAPKLLFHYYDKDFNNEADTPDNFQSRRPNTSFCFLDIRSPGLGDTAMYLCATSRRTGEGEQYFGPGTRLTVT.

The V gene is TRBV5-1, the J gene TRBJ2-5; D call uncertain. The V end was cut by 5 bases, the J end by 4 bases, with 12 bases between. The CDR3 consists of 13 residues. Germline loops: CDR1 SGHRS, CDR2 YFSETQ. The CDR3 reads CASRRTPGETQYF. CDR3 DNA: TGCGCCAGCAGACGAACCCCGGGAGAGACCCAGTACTTC.

The genes are TRBV5-1 and TRBJ1-6; D not resolved. The germline V gene has CDR1 SGHRS and CDR2 YFSETQ. V lost 0 bases and J 0 bases, leaving 4 bases between the germline ends. The CDR3 runs 15 residues. The DNA of the CDR3 is TGCGCCAGCAGCTTGGTGAGCTCCTATAATTCACCCCTCCACTTT. Its translation: CASSLVSSYNSPLHF.

The chain couples TRBV3-1 (or the pseudogene TRBV3-2) to TRBJ1-1; D remains ambiguous. The CDR3 contains 14 residues. Looked up from germline, CDR1 is LGHDT and CDR2 is YNNKEL (reference sequence). Trimming removed 7 bases at V and 0 bases at J, with 12 bases between. As DNA, the CDR3 is TGTGCCAGCACCCGTTCGGAGATGAACACTGAAGCTTTCTTT. This sequence encodes CASTRSEMNTEAFF.

V and J are TRBV4-1 and TRBJ2-4; 7 bases map to TRBD2. CDR3 length equals 15 residues. V shed 3 bases and J 2 bases; nucleotides not matched to a gene: 4. Germline V CDR1 and CDR2: MGHRA, YSYEKL. CDR3 loop: CASSQGGGSKNIQYF. In DNA, the CDR3 is TGCGCCAGCAGCCAGGGGGGAGGGTCCAAAAACATTCAGTACTTC.

The chain couples TRBV11-2 to TRBJ1-2; D gene ambiguous. V dropped 2 bases and J dropped 4 bases, with 8 bases sitting between them. Germline CDR1 SGHAT, CDR2 FQNNGV. This CDR3 spans 13 amino acids. The DNA for the CDR3 is TGTGCCAGCAGCTTAAGGAGAGGCTATGGCTACACCTTC. It specifies CASSLRRGYGYTF.

The chain combines TRBV5-4 with TRBJ1-6, with a weak D call TRBD1 (6 bases). The CDR3 is 14 residues long. Trimming removed 6 bases from V and 8 bases from J, with 15 bases in between. Per germline, CDR1 SGHNT and CDR2 YYREEE (reference sequence). The CDR3 DNA follows: TGTGCCAGCAAACGACAGGAGTGGGATTCACCCCTCCACTTT. The encoded protein is CASKRQEWDSPLHF.

The V gene is TRBV7-9, the J gene TRBJ2-3; 13 nucleotides match TRBD2. This CDR3 spans 16 amino acids. V gave up 5 bases and J gave up 6 bases; unmatched junction bases: 8. Germline lookup yields CDR1 SEHNR and CDR2 FQNEAQ (reference sequence). CDR3 coding DNA: TGTGCCAGCAGCGATCCGGGACTAGCGGGGCGGGATACGCAGTATTTT. As protein: CASSDPGLAGRDTQYF.

This clone turned up a few times. The rearrangement links TRBV28 to TRBJ1-5; maybe TRBD1 (6 bases). The CDR3 totals 16 residues. V lost 6 bases and J lost 9, with 24 bases in between. CDR1 is MDHEN, CDR2 SYDVKM, per germline. CDR3 residues: CASSRNPSTGLRPQHF. The DNA for the CDR3 is TGTGCCAGCAGCCGCAATCCTTCGACAGGTTTAAGGCCCCAGCATTTT.

The rearrangement links TRBV6-2 or TRBV6-3 to TRBJ2-1, with a tentative D call TRBD1 (6 bases). Trimming shortened V by 1 base and J by 10 bases, and 17 bases separated the two germline ends. From germline, CDR1 is MNHEY and CDR2 SVGEGT. The CDR3 length is 15 residues. The CDR3 region is CASSYWGPKGKEQFF. As DNA, the CDR3 is TGTGCCAGCAGTTACTGGGGGCCTAAGGGCAAGGAGCAGTTCTTC.

The CDR3 nucleotides are TGTGCCAGCAGCTTAGGCTCACGACTAGCGGGGGTTAAAAACATTCAGTACTTC. Protein product: CASSLGSRLAGVKNIQYF. The V gene is TRBV7-2, the J gene TRBJ2-4; 12 bases align to TRBD2. The CDR3 contains 18 residues. With 1 base clipped from V and 4 bases from J, the junction kept 8 bases outside the gene matches. Germline V gene lookup returns CDR1 SGHTA and CDR2 FQGNSA.

V is TRBV18 and J is TRBJ2-7, with 9 bases fitting TRBD1. The germline CDR1 and CDR2 sequences are KGHSH and LQKENI. J lost 4 bases, V lost 0 bases, and 4 bases had no gene match. There are 15 residues in the CDR3. CDR3 in DNA: TGTGCCAGCTCACCACCCGAGACAGGGGGGTACGAGCAGTACTTC. Its translation is CASSPPETGGYEQYF. The full variable domain, rest sourced from reference TRBV18 and TRBJ2-7, is NAGVMQNPRHLVRRRGQEARLRCSPMKGHSHVYWYRQLPEEGLKFMVYLQKENIIDESGMPKERFSAEFPKEGPSILRIQQVVRGDSAAYFCASSPPETGGYEQYFGPGTRLTVT.

The rearrangement uses TRBV19 and TRBJ1-5; D is perhaps TRBD1 (6 bases). This CDR3 region has 13 residues. Germline V gene lookup returns CDR1 LNHDA and CDR2 SQIVND (reference sequence). V lost 5 bases and J 5 bases, leaving 10 bases between the germline ends. In DNA form, the CDR3 reads TGTGCCAGTAGTCTCAGGGGCCATCAGCCCCAGCATTTT. It yields the protein CASSLRGHQPQHF. The full variable domain, rest sourced from reference TRBV19 and TRBJ1-5, is DGGITQSPKYLFRKEGQNVTLSCEQNLNHDAMYWYRQDPGQGLRLIYYSQIVNDFQKGDIAEGYSVSREKKESFPLTVTSAQKNPTAFYLCASSLRGHQPQHFGDGTRLSIL.

J is TRBJ2-7 and V is TRBV6-1, with 8 positions matching TRBD1. V shed 3 bases, J shed 5 bases, and the junction held 6 bases outside the gene matches. The CDR3 runs to 14 residues. Germline-derived CDR1 and CDR2 are MNHNS and SASEGT. CDR3 loop: CASSDWTGRHEQYF. The DNA of the CDR3 is TGTGCCAGCAGTGATTGGACAGGGAGGCACGAGCAGTACTTC.

The V and J genes are TRBV6-5 and TRBJ2-5; a weak D match, TRBD2 (7 bases). V gave up 2 bases and J gave up 5 bases, with 12 bases separating them. Germline CDR1 is MNHEY and CDR2 is SVGAGI. The CDR3 has 14 residues. The CDR3 nucleotides read TGTGCCAGCAGTTACAGGGGAGGGGGGGAGACCCAGTACTTC. It is translated as CASSYRGGGETQYF.

This chain uses TRBV12-3 or TRBV12-4 with TRBJ2-7; D is unclear. Trimming stripped 5 bases from V and 3 bases from J, with 8 bases between. The CDR3 loop spans 12 amino acids. As DNA, the CDR3 is TGTGCCAGCAGTCTCCACGGCTACGAGCAGTACTTC. As protein: CASSLHGYEQYF.

The chain joins TRBV15 to TRBJ2-3; 8 bases are shared with TRBD1. The CDR3 has 15 amino acids. V shed 4 bases and J 7 bases; nucleotides not matched to a gene: 10. In germline, CDR1 is LNHNV, CDR2 YYDKDF (reference sequence). CDR3: CATSTRTGFDYTQYF. In DNA form, the CDR3 reads TGTGCCACCAGCACCAGGACAGGGTTCGATTATACGCAGTATTTT.

This clone came up once. This chain joins TRBV28 and TRBJ1-5; no clear D. The CDR3 spans 17 residues. The germline V gene has CDR1 MDHEN and CDR2 SYDVKM. V was shortened by 3 bases and J by 2 bases, with 17 bases between the two germline ends. The CDR3 protein is CASSFFRLRLRNQPQHF. CDR3 coding DNA: TGTGCCAGCAGTTTCTTCAGGCTTCGTCTTCGCAATCAGCCCCAGCATTTT.

The V gene is TRBV5-6, the J gene TRBJ1-3; unclear D gene. From germline, CDR1 is SGHDT and CDR2 YYEEEE. There are 14 residues in the CDR3. The V and J ends lost 0 bases and 1 base respectively, with 5 bases between them. The DNA for the CDR3 is TGTGCCAGCAGCTTGGTACAGTCTGGAAACACCATATATTTT. It is translated as CASSLVQSGNTIYF.